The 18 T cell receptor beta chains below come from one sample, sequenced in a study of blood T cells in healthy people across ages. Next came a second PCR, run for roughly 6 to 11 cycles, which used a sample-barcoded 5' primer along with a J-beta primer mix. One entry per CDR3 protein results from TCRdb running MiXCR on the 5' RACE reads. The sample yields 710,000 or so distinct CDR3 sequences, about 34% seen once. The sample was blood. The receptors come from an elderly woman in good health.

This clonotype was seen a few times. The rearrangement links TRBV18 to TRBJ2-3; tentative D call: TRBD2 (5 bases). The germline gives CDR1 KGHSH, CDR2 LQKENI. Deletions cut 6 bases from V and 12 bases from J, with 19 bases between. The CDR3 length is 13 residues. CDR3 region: CASSLGRERVQYF. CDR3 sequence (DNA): TGTGCCAGCTCTCTAGGACGGGAAAGGGTCCAGTATTTT.

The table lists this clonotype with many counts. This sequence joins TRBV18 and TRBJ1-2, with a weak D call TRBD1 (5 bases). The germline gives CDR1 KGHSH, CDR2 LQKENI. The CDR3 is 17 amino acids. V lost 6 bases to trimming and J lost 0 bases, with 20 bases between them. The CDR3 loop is CASSALGRNLANYGYTF. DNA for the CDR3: TGTGCCAGCTCGGCCTTGGGACGGAACCTCGCTAACTATGGCTACACCTTC.

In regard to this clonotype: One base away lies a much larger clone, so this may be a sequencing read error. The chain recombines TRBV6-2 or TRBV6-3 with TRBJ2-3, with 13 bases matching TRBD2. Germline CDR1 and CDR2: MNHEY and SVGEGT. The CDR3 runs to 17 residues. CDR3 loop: CASSTSGLAGITDTRYF. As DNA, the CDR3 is TGTGCCAGCAGCACGTCGGGACTAGCGGGGATCACAGATACGCGGTATTTT.

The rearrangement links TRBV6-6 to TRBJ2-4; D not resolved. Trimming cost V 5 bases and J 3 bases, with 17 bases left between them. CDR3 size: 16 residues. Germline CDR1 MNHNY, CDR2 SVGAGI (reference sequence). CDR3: CASSHPSSSRKNIQYF. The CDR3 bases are TGTGCCAGCAGTCATCCATCATCCTCTCGCAAAAACATTCAGTACTTC.

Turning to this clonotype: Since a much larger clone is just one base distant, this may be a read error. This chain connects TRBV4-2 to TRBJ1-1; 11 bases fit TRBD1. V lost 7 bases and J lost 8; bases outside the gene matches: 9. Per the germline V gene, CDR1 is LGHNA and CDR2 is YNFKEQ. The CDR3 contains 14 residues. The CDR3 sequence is CASNGQGALDEAFF. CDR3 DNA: TGTGCCAGCAACGGACAGGGGGCGCTGGACGAAGCTTTCTTT.

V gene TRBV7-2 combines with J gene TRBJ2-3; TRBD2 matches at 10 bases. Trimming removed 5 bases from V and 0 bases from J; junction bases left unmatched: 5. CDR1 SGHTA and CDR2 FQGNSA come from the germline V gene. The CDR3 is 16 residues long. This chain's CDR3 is CASSRTSGHSTDTQYF. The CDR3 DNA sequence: TGTGCCAGCAGCCGGACTAGCGGACACAGCACAGATACGCAGTATTTT.

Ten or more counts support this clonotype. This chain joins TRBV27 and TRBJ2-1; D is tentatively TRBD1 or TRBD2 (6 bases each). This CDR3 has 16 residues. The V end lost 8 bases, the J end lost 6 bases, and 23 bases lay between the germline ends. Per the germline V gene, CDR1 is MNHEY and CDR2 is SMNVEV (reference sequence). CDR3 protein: CASGFGGQASFNEQFF. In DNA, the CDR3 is TGTGCCAGCGGCTTTGGGGGGCAGGCTTCTTTCAATGAGCAGTTCTTC.

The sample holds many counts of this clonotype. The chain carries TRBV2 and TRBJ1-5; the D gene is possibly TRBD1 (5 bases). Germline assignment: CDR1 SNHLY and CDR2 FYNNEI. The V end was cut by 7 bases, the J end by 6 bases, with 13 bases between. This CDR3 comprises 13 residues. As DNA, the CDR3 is TGTGCCAGCACGGGGGTCGGTCTTCAGCCCCAGCATTTT. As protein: CASTGVGLQPQHF.

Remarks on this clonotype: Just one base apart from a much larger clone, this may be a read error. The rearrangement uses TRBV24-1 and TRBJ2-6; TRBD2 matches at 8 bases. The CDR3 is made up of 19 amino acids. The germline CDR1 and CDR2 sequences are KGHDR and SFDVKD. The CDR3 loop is CATSDSTGRGGSGANVLAF. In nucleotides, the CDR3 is TGTGCCACCAGTGATTCGACGGGTCGGGGGGGCTCTGGGGCCAACGTCCTGGCTTTC.

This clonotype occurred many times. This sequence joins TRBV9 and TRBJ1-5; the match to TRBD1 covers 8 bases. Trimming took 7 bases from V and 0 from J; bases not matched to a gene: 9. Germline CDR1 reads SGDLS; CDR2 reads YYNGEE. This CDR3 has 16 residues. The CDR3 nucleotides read TGTGCCAGCCGCCGGACAGGGCATTATAGCAATCAGCCCCAGCATTTT. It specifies CASRRTGHYSNQPQHF.

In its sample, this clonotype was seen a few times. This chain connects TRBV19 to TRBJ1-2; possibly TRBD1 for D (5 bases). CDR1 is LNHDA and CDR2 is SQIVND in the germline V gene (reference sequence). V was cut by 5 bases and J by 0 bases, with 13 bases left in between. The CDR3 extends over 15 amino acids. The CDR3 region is CASSPRTGSNYGYTF. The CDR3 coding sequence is TGTGCCAGTAGTCCTCGAACAGGATCTAACTATGGCTACACCTTC.

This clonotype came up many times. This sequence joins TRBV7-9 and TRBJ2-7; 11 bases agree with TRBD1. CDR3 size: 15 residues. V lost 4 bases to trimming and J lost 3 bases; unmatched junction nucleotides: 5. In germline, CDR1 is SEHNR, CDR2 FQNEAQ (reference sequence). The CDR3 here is CASSSRDRGGYEQYF. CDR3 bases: TGTGCCAGCAGCTCGAGGGACAGGGGGGGCTACGAGCAGTACTTC. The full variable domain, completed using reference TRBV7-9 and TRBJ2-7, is DTGVSQNPRHKITKRGQNVTFRCDPISEHNRLYWYRQTLGQGPEFLTYFQNEAQLEKSRLLSDRFSAERPKGSFSTLEIQRTEQGDSAMYLCASSSRDRGGYEQYFGPGTRLTVT.

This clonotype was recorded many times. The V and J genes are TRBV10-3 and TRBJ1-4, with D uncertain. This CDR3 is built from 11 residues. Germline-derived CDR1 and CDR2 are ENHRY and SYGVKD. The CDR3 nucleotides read TGTGCTTCGACATCGGGTGAAAAACTGTTTTTT. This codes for CASTSGEKLFF.

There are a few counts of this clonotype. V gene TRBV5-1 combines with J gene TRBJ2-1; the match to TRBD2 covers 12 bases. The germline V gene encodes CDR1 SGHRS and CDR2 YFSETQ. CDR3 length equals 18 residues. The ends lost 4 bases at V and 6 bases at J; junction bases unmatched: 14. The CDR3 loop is CASSASGTSGPSGNEQFF. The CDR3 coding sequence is TGCGCCAGCAGCGCATCCGGGACTAGCGGGCCCTCGGGCAATGAGCAGTTCTTC.

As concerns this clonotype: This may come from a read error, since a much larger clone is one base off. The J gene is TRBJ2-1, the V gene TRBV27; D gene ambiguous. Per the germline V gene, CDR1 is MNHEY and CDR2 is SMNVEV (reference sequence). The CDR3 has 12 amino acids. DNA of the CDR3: TGTGTCAGCAGTTTTGAACCCCATGAGCAGTTCTTC. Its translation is CVSSFEPHEQFF.

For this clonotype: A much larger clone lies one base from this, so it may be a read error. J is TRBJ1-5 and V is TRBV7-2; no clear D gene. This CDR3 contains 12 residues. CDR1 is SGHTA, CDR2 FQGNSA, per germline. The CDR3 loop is CASGAYNQPRHF. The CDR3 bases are TGTGCCAGTGGAGCCTACAATCAGCCCCGGCATTTT.

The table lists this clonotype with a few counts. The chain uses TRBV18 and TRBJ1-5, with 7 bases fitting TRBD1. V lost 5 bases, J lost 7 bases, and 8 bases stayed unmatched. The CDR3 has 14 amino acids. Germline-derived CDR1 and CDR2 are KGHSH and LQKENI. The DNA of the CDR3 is TGTGCCAGCTCATCTGAACAGGGGAGCCAGCCCCAGCATTTT. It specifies CASSSEQGSQPQHF. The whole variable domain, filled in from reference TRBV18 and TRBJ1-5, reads NAGVMQNPRHLVRRRGQEARLRCSPMKGHSHVYWYRQLPEEGLKFMVYLQKENIIDESGMPKERFSAEFPKEGPSILRIQQVVRGDSAAYFCASSSEQGSQPQHFGDGTRLSIL.

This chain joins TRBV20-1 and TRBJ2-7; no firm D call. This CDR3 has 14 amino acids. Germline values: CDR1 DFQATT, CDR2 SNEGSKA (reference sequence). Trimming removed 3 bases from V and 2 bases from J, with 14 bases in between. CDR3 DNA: TGCAGTGCTAGTCTTTCCCAGAACACCTACGAGCAGTACTTC. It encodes CSASLSQNTYEQYF.